A selection of T cell receptor beta chains follows, all from one sample in a study of identical twins. TCRdb itself ran the 5' RACE reads through MiXCR, one entry per CDR3 protein. The data show a few hundred thousand distinct CDR3 sequences, about 8% seen once. This sample also appeared in a second study, on yellow fever vaccine responses in identical twins.

Sequencing input: CD8+ T cells sorted from blood. These receptor sequences come from a woman in her late teens or twenties in good health. Both conserved end residues are part of each CDR3. A D gene is named only where the DNA matches it firmly. Clone size is shown for a subset of rows, as once, few, many or a class of expanded clone.

TRBJ2-3,TRBV2,TRBD1,NA,TGTGCCAGTCGGACAGGGGCTTTTAGCACAGATACGCAGTATTTT,CASRTGAFSTDTQYF
TRBJ1-5,TRBV27,NA,many,TGTGCCAGCAGTTCCTCGGGGGGTCAGCCCCAGCATTTT,CASSSSGGQPQHF
TRBJ2-1,TRBV20-1,NA,few,TGCAGTGCTAGGGGGTCATATGAGCAGTTCTTC,CSARGSYEQFF
TRBJ2-1,TRBV7-2,NA,few,TGTGCCAGCGGACCTACCCCCTACAATGAGCAGTTCTTC,CASGPTPYNEQFF
TRBJ2-5,TRBV3-1,NA,few,TGTGCCAGCAGCCAAGAGTCCTTCTGGGAGACCCAGTACTTC,CASSQESFWETQYF
TRBJ2-4,TRBV12-3/TRBV12-4,TRBD2,many,TGTGCCAGCAGACTCACGGGAGGGGCAAAAAACATTCAGTACTTC,CASRLTGGAKNIQYF
TRBJ2-1,TRBV4-1,TRBD1,many,TGCGCCAGCAGCCCCACCACCGGGACAGGGGACTGGAATGAGCAGTTCTTC,CASSPTTGTGDWNEQFF
TRBJ1-2,TRBV3-1,TRBD1,few,TGTGCCAGCAGCGGCCGACAGGGAAGATACTATGGCTACACCTTC,CASSGRQGRYYGYTF
TRBJ2-7,TRBV5-1,TRBD2,few,TGCGCCAGCACGCGCGCGGGGGACGTATACGAGCAGTACTTC,CASTRAGDVYEQYF
TRBJ2-1,TRBV6-5,TRBD2,few,TGTGCCAGCAGTTTTACCCTAGCGGGGGGGCCTGATGAGCAGTTCTTC,CASSFTLAGGPDEQFF
TRBJ1-1,TRBV5-6,NA,few,TGTGCCAGCAGCTTGGGGGGGAGGGCTGAAGCTTTCTTT,CASSLGGRAEAFF
TRBJ2-2,TRBV4-1,NA,NA,TGCGCCAGCAGCTTTGTAGGGACCGGGGAGCTGTTTTTT,CASSFVGTGELFF
TRBJ2-1,TRBV2,NA,few,TGTGCCAGGAGACTGTCCGTCTACAATGAGCAGTTCTTC,CARRLSVYNEQFF
TRBJ2-3,TRBV29-1,NA,many,TGCAGCGTTGAAGAACGAGGAGGGCGCGGCACAGATACGCAGTATTTT,CSVEERGGRGTDTQYF
TRBJ1-2,TRBV12-3/TRBV12-4,NA,NA,TGTGCCAGCGACCGTGGGGGGGATGGCTATGGCTACACCTTC,CASDRGGDGYGYTF
TRBJ2-3,TRBV7-8,NA,many,TGTGCCAGCAGCCCCCCCGGGGGTGGGGTCACAGATACGCAGTATTTT,CASSPPGGGVTDTQYF
TRBJ2-1,TRBV20-1,NA,NA,TGCAGTGCTAGAGACAAGACCTCCTACAATGAGCAGTTCTTC,CSARDKTSYNEQFF
TRBJ2-1,TRBV29-1,NA,many,TGCAGCGTCGTTGCCTACAATGAGCAGTTCTTC,CSVVAYNEQFF
TRBJ2-1,TRBV19,NA,NA,TGTGCCAGTAGTACGCACAGCTGGGATGAGCAGTTCTTC,CASSTHSWDEQFF
TRBJ2-7,TRBV7-2,TRBD2,NA,TGTGCCAGCAGCTTAGTCTTGGGGACTAGCGGTACCTACGAGCAGTACTTC,CASSLVLGTSGTYEQYF